The 23 T cell receptor beta chains below come from one sample, sequenced in a study of cytomegalovirus exposure and HLA in healthy donors. Primers included in the PCR were 60 Vbeta and 13 Jbeta primers. Sequencing used immunoSEQ multiplex PCR; TCRdb keeps in-frame clones, though not all of them. The sample has approximately 130,000 clones, roughly 9% seen once. The specimen sequenced was PBMCs. The receptors originated from a woman aged 40 to 49 in good health and CMV-seropositive.

The chain uses TRBV5-4 and TRBJ1-1; D may be TRBD1 (5 bases). CDR1 is SGHNT, CDR2 YYREEE, per germline (reference sequence). CDR3 length equals 16 residues. V lost 0 bases and J 2 bases, leaving 14 bases between the germline ends. This CDR3 is CASSLEGGTRNTEAFF. The CDR3 DNA reads TGTGCCAGCAGCTTGGAGGGAGGGACGAGAAACACTGAAGCTTTCTTT.

J is TRBJ2-1 and V is TRBV10-3; 7 bases align to TRBD1. The CDR3 runs 12 residues. V was clipped by 4 bases and J by 6 bases; unmatched bases: 0. Germline V gives CDR1 ENHRY, CDR2 SYGVKD. CDR3 nucleotide sequence: TGTGCCATCAGTGGACAGGGCAATGAGCAGTTCTTC. Residues: CAISGQGNEQFF.

V gene TRBV19 combines with J gene TRBJ1-1; D may be TRBD1 (6 bases). CDR3 length: 13 amino acids. Germline lookup yields CDR1 LNHDA and CDR2 SQIVND (reference sequence). The V end lost 3 bases, the J end lost 7 bases, and 12 bases lay between the germline ends. The CDR3 spells CASSIRGSGEAFF. For the CDR3, the DNA is TGTGCCAGTAGTATCAGGGGAAGTGGTGAAGCTTTCTTT.

This clone was seen more than once but under ten times. The chain joins TRBV7-3 to TRBJ2-1; TRBD2 agrees at 12 bases. The germline CDR1 and CDR2 sequences are SGHTA and FQGTGA. The V gene end was trimmed by 1 base and the J gene end by 7 bases; junction bases not matched to a gene: 2. The CDR3 is 15 residues long. DNA for the CDR3: TGTGCCAGCAGCTTAAGACTAGCGGGGGCGAATGAGCAGTTCTTC. Amino acids: CASSLRLAGANEQFF.

This clone was detected only a few times. The gene calls are TRBV15 and TRBJ2-5; D is unresolved. CDR1 LNHNV and CDR2 YYDKDF come from the germline V gene (reference sequence). The CDR3 is 16 residues long. The ends were cut back, 8 bases at V and 0 bases at J, with 19 bases in the middle. The CDR3 DNA reads as TGTGCCACCCGCTCGAGTGGCGGTAGGTACCAAGAGACCCAGTACTTC. Translation gives CATRSSGGRYQETQYF.

This clone was seen more than once but under ten times. The V call is TRBV9, the J call TRBJ2-3; 7 nucleotides align to TRBD2. The CDR3 covers 14 residues. Germline V lookup: CDR1 SGDLS, CDR2 YYNGEE. The ends lost 0 bases at V and 4 bases at J; junction bases unmatched: 2. The CDR3 coding sequence is TGTGCCAGCAGCGTAGGCGGGAGCCCAGATACGCAGTATTTT. It encodes CASSVGGSPDTQYF.

J is TRBJ2-5 and V is TRBV5-1; tentative D call: TRBD1 (6 bases). Germline V gene lookup returns CDR1 SGHRS and CDR2 YFSETQ. The CDR3 runs to 16 residues. The V gene lost 6 bases and the J gene lost 2 bases, with 20 bases spanning the gap. Here the CDR3 DNA reads TGCGCCAGCACCCGGACTCAGGGCCAGGGGCAAGAGACCCAGTACTTC. Translation: CASTRTQGQGQETQYF.

This clone was counted only a few times. V and J are TRBV6-6 and TRBJ1-5, with 7 positions matching TRBD1. Germline V gene lookup returns CDR1 MNHNY and CDR2 SVGAGI (reference sequence). The CDR3 consists of 16 residues. The V gene end was trimmed by 5 bases and the J gene end by 4 bases; junction bases not matched to a gene: 11. Here the CDR3 DNA reads TGTGCCAGCAGTACCCGACAGGGTTTGGGGAATCAGCCCCAGCATTTT. Amino acids: CASSTRQGLGNQPQHF.

This clone was counted between two and nine times. In DNA, the CDR3 is TGTGCCAGCAAACAGATCAGCACAGGGTTCGAGCAGTACTTC. Translation: CASKQISTGFEQYF. The chain joins TRBV6-5 to TRBJ2-7; D may be TRBD1 (6 bases). CDR1 and CDR2 (germline): MNHEY, SVGAGI. The V end was cut by 7 bases, the J end by 6 bases, with 19 bases between. The CDR3 covers 14 residues.

This clone has more than one count but fewer than ten. The V gene is TRBV11-3, the J gene TRBJ2-7; 9 bases map to TRBD1. V shed 5 bases, J shed 2 bases, and the junction held 7 bases outside the gene matches. The CDR3 runs 15 residues. Germline values: CDR1 SGHNT, CDR2 YENEEA. The CDR3 DNA sequence: TGTGCCAGCAGCGCAAGGACAGGGGCCACCTACGAGCAGTACTTC. Protein product: CASSARTGATYEQYF.

The chain joins TRBV20-1 to TRBJ2-3; D call uncertain. The CDR3 loop spans 10 amino acids. Trimming pared 6 bases from V and 6 bases from J, leaving 7 bases between. The V gene's germline CDR1 is DFQATT and CDR2 SNEGSKA (reference sequence). CDR3 loop: CSAQRDTQYF. In DNA, the CDR3 is TGCAGTGCGCAGAGGGATACGCAGTATTTT.

This clone was picked up a small number of times. The genes are TRBV6-1 and TRBJ2-1; 7 bases are shared with TRBD1. V shed 2 bases, J shed 2 bases, and the junction held 3 bases outside the gene matches. The V gene's germline CDR1 is MNHNS and CDR2 SASEGT. This CDR3 comprises 15 residues. The DNA for the CDR3 is TGTGCCAGCAGTGAAAACAGGGGACCCTACAATGAGCAGTTCTTC. Its protein product is CASSENRGPYNEQFF.

This clone appeared a few times. The V call is TRBV5-1, the J call TRBJ2-1; 9 bases line up with TRBD2. J was trimmed by 7 bases and V by 0 bases; bases with no gene match: 5. The CDR3 is 15 residues long. In germline, CDR1 is SGHRS, CDR2 YFSETQ. In DNA, the CDR3 is TGCGCCAGCAGCTTGGTCCAGCGGGGGGTTAATGAGCAGTTCTTC. Its translation: CASSLVQRGVNEQFF.

The rearrangement links TRBV5-6 to TRBJ1-5, with D unclear. The V end was cut by 0 bases, the J end by 4 bases, with 5 bases between. The V gene's germline CDR1 is SGHDT and CDR2 YYEEEE. The CDR3 is made up of 13 amino acids. The CDR3 DNA reads as TGTGCCAGCAGCTTGGGGCAGAATCAGCCCCAGCATTTT. Translation: CASSLGQNQPQHF.

Notes on this clone: This sample also contains other DNA sequences that code for the same CDR3. The genes are TRBV5-1 and TRBJ2-1; 11 nucleotides line up with TRBD2. The germline CDR1 and CDR2 sequences are SGHRS and YFSETQ. J lost 4 bases, V lost 1 base, and 1 base had no gene match. The CDR3 has 15 residues. DNA for the CDR3: TGCGCCAGCAGCTTGACTAGCGGGGGATACAATGAGCAGTTCTTC. Translation gives CASSLTSGGYNEQFF.

The rearrangement links TRBV10-1 to TRBJ2-1, with 11 bases that match TRBD2. The junction had 3 bases not matched to a gene; V was cut back by 0 bases and J by 2 bases. CDR3 length equals 17 residues. Germline values: CDR1 WNHNN, CDR2 SYGVQD (reference sequence). Here the CDR3 reads CASSESRLAGTYNEQFF. The DNA of the CDR3 is TGCGCCAGCAGTGAGTCACGACTAGCGGGGACCTACAATGAGCAGTTCTTC.

This clone showed up just a few times. The chain joins TRBV29-1 to TRBJ2-7; no clear D gene. Trimming shortened V by 7 bases and J by 3 bases, and 13 bases separated the two germline ends. The CDR3 extends over 12 amino acids. CDR1 is SQVTM, CDR2 ANQGSEA, per germline. CDR3 nucleotides: TGCAGCGCCCGAGAGTTGAGCTACGAGCAGTACTTC. This gives the protein CSARELSYEQYF.

This clone was observed a few times. The V and J genes are TRBV5-1 and TRBJ2-1; D perhaps matches TRBD2 (5 bases). Trimming removed 1 base from V and 1 base from J, with 6 bases in between. The germline V gene encodes CDR1 SGHRS and CDR2 YFSETQ. The CDR3 is 14 amino acids. The DNA for the CDR3 is TGCGCCAGCAGCTTGAGAGGGTCCTACAATGAGCAGTTCTTC. It is translated as CASSLRGSYNEQFF.

The rearrangement links TRBV9 to TRBJ2-1; 11 nucleotides align to TRBD1. V dropped 4 bases and J dropped 3; count of bases not matched to a gene: 9. CDR1 is SGDLS and CDR2 is YYNGEE in the germline V gene. The CDR3 has 17 amino acids. CDR3 DNA sequence: TGTGCCAGCAGCCCCCGGACAGGGGGCATCGGCTACAATGAGCAGTTCTTC. Encoded protein: CASSPRTGGIGYNEQFF.

The table lists this clone with a few counts. The rearrangement uses TRBV5-1 and TRBJ1-2; weak D call: TRBD1 (5 bases). CDR3 length: 15 amino acids. Trimming shortened V by 4 bases and J by 7 bases, and 20 bases separated the two germline ends. Germline assignment: CDR1 SGHRS and CDR2 YFSETQ. The CDR3 nucleotides are TGCGCCAGCAGCAGTTTCGGGGACCGGGAGGGTGGCTACACCTTC. Translated: CASSSFGDREGGYTF. Looking up the rest from reference TRBV5-1 and TRBJ1-2 gives the full variable domain: KAGVTQTPRYLIKTRGQQVTLSCSPISGHRSVSWYQQTPGQGLQFLFEYFSETQRNKGNFPGRFSGRQFSNSRSEMNVSTLELGDSALYLCASSSFGDREGGYTFGSGTRLTVV.

Here the CDR3 DNA reads TGTGCCACCCTAAGGGGCGGGGGTTCAGATACGCAGTATTTT. This translates into CATLRGGGSDTQYF. This rearrangement joins TRBV7-9 to TRBJ2-3; 7 bases fit TRBD2. The CDR3 is 14 amino acids. Germline CDR1 and CDR2: SEHNR and FQNEAQ (reference sequence). The V gene end was trimmed by 10 bases and the J gene end by 4 bases; junction bases not matched to a gene: 11.

This clone was detected only a few times. The CDR3 loop reads CASSHTGGGNTEAFF. CDR3 DNA: TGTGCCAGCAGCCACACAGGGGGTGGGAACACTGAAGCTTTCTTT. The chain combines TRBV6-1 with TRBJ1-1; TRBD1 aligns across 8 bases. The CDR3 extends over 15 amino acids. The V segment lost 6 bases and the J segment 1 base; nucleotides outside the gene matches: 7. Germline V CDR1 and CDR2: MNHNS, SASEGT.

The chain links TRBV7-9 to TRBJ2-7, with TRBD2 as a possible D gene (5 bases). The CDR3 totals 13 residues. Trimming cost V 2 bases and J 9 bases, with 14 bases left between them. Germline V lookup: CDR1 SEHNR, CDR2 FQNEAQ (reference sequence). The CDR3 protein is CASSLNEDGGQYF. DNA of the CDR3: TGTGCCAGCAGCTTAAATGAAGACGGAGGGCAGTACTTC.